The present entry profiles one T cell receptor beta chain with its context. The study assigned cohorts using participant-reported clinical history. It was within 2 weeks before study entry that exposed participants met a COVID-19 case. The entry originates in a study of blood T cell repertoires in COVID-19. Assay used: immunoSEQ multiplex PCR; TCRdb lists only in-frame clones, some missing. The sample yields about 150,000 clones, roughly 88% seen once. V was trimmed by 3 bases and J by 4 bases, leaving 9 bases between them. The CDR3 sequence is 13 residues long. The chain is built from TRBV12-3 or TRBV12-4 and TRBJ1-1, with a tentative D call TRBD1 (5 bases). The TCR originated in a man aged 70-80 years who had been exposed to COVID-19. The source material was PBMCs or T cells enriched from blood (not recorded which). The CDR3 DNA reads as TGTGCCAGCAGTTTTGGGCAGGGCACTGAAGCTTTCTTT. Protein product: CASSFGQGTEAFF.